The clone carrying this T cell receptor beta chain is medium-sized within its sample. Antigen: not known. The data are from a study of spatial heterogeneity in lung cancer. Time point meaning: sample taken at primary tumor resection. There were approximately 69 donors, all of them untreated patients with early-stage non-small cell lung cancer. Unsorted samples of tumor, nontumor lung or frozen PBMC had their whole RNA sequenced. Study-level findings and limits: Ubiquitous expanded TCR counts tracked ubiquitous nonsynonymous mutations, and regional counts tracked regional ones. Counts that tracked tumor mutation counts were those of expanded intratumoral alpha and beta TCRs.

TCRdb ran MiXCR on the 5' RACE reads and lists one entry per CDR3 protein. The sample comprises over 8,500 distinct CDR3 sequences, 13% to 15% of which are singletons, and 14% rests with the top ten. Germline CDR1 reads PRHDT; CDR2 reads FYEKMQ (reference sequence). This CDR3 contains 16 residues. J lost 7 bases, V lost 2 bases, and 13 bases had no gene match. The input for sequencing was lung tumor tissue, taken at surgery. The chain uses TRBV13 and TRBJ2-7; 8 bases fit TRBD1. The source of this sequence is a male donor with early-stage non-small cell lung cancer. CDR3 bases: TGTGCCAGCAGCTTACGGACCGGGACAGGACCCGTGGAGCAGTACTTC. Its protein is CASSLRTGTGPVEQYF.